The 21 T cell receptor beta chains given below trace back to one sample, sequenced in a study of shared clonotypes between healthy human individuals (dated by TCRdb to the early 2020s). Libraries were constructed by the immunoSEQ multiplex PCR assay. As stored in TCRdb, this immuneACCESS dataset retains in-frame rearrangements with V and J assigned. A fraction of the clones does not appear; measured against another copy, unresolved V genes explain less than half of the discrepancy, and the remainder lacks a known reason. This sample has about 2 million clones in its table, and 85% to 95% of those were observed once. The ten largest clones represent 0.13% of the sample. Specimen: naive CD4+ T cells sorted from blood. The cell subset or site label on this specimen signifies: CD45RA+ positively selected. The receptors were gathered from a man aged 18 to 29 in good health.

This chain connects TRBV6-6 to TRBJ2-7, with D perhaps TRBD1 (6 bases). V lost 0 bases to trimming and J lost 5 bases, with 14 bases between them. Germline V gives CDR1 MNHNY, CDR2 SVGAGI (reference sequence). CDR3 length equals 15 residues. Here the CDR3 reads CASSYSSQGSHEQYF. The CDR3 DNA follows: TGTGCCAGCAGTTACTCTTCCCAGGGGTCCCACGAGCAGTACTTC.

The chain carries TRBV19 and TRBJ1-5, with TRBD1 matching over 7 bases. Germline V gene sequence: CDR1 LNHDA, CDR2 SQIVND (reference sequence). J lost 3 bases, V lost 3 bases, and 2 bases had no gene match. There are 14 residues in the CDR3. The CDR3 DNA reads as TGTGCCAGTAGTATCCAGGGGGACAATCAGCCCCAGCATTTT. Amino acids: CASSIQGDNQPQHF.

The chain is built from TRBV10-2 and TRBJ1-1, with D possibly matching TRBD1 (5 bases). The germline V gene encodes CDR1 WSHSY and CDR2 SAAADI. There are 15 residues in the CDR3. V shed 3 bases and J shed 4 bases, with 15 bases lying between them. In DNA form, the CDR3 reads TGCGCCAGCAGTGACGGGGGGATTCAGGGCACTGAAGCTTTCTTT. Protein: CASSDGGIQGTEAFF.

The chain couples TRBV5-4 to TRBJ2-3; D might be TRBD2 (5 bases). Germline CDR1 SGHNT, CDR2 YYREEE (reference sequence). CDR3 length: 14 amino acids. Trimming cost V 4 bases and J 6 bases, with 15 bases left between them. CDR3 in DNA: TGTGCCAGCAGCAGGAGGTCCGAAAGGGATACGCAGTATTTT. This translates into CASSRRSERDTQYF.

This clone has only one observation. The CDR3 loop is CASSLEPAQPQHF. In nucleotides, the CDR3 is TGCGCCAGCAGCTTGGAACCAGCCCAGCCCCAGCATTTT. This chain joins TRBV5-1 and TRBJ1-5; no firm D call. This CDR3 is built from 13 residues. V lost 0 bases and J lost 7, with 8 bases in between. Germline assignment: CDR1 SGHRS and CDR2 YFSETQ.

The chain links TRBV27 to TRBJ2-7; 7 bases match TRBD1. Germline values: CDR1 MNHEY, CDR2 SMNVEV (reference sequence). V dropped 7 bases and J dropped 2; count of bases not matched to a gene: 11. The CDR3 length is 15 residues. CDR3 coding DNA: TGTGCCAGCAAAATAAACCGGGACAGCACCTACGAGCAGTACTTC. It specifies CASKINRDSTYEQYF.

CDR3: CASKESNQPQHF. The CDR3 DNA reads TGTGCCAGCAAGGAGAGCAATCAGCCCCAGCATTTT. The genes are TRBV6-1 and TRBJ1-5; D not resolved. V lost 7 bases, J lost 1 base, and 5 bases lay in between. The CDR3 is made up of 12 amino acids. Per the germline V gene, CDR1 is MNHNS and CDR2 is SASEGT.

V usage is TRBV18 and J usage is TRBJ2-5; possible D gene TRBD2, 5 bases. Trimming pared 3 bases from V and 4 bases from J, leaving 12 bases between. This CDR3 is built from 14 residues. Looked up from germline, CDR1 is KGHSH and CDR2 is LQKENI. Here the CDR3 reads CASSPTLERETQYF. CDR3 sequence (DNA): TGTGCCAGCTCACCGACACTAGAGAGAGAGACCCAGTACTTC.

About this clone itself: The same CDR3 also results from other DNA sequences found in this sample. CDR3 in amino acids: CASSYREGTDTQYF. The CDR3 DNA reads as TGTGCCAGCAGTTACCGGGAGGGCACAGATACGCAGTATTTT. The rearrangement links TRBV6-5 to TRBJ2-3; 7 positions match TRBD2. This CDR3 region has 14 residues. V shed 2 bases and J 1 base; nucleotides not matched to a gene: 0. Germline V gives CDR1 MNHEY, CDR2 SVGAGI.

The genes are TRBV18 and TRBJ1-6; 9 bases align to TRBD1. The germline V gene encodes CDR1 KGHSH and CDR2 LQKENI. The V and J ends lost 6 bases and 9 bases, in that order; junction bases with no gene match: 9. CDR3 size: 15 residues. CDR3 in DNA: TGTGCCAGCTCCCCAGAAGGGACAGGGCGTTCACCCCTCCACTTT. Its translation: CASSPEGTGRSPLHF.

This clone appeared a single time. The CDR3 nucleotides are TGTGCCAGTAGTAGACAGATAGTTGCTCAGGGGGCGACGGGCGAGCAGTACTTC. Amino acid sequence: CASSRQIVAQGATGEQYF. This rearrangement joins TRBV19 to TRBJ2-7; 8 bases are shared with TRBD1. From germline, CDR1 is LNHDA and CDR2 SQIVND (reference sequence). V shed 4 bases and J 6 bases; nucleotides not matched to a gene: 20. The CDR3 runs 18 residues.

This chain uses TRBV30 with TRBJ1-6; D remains ambiguous. The CDR3 is 15 amino acids. The V gene's germline CDR1 is GTSNPN and CDR2 SVGIG (reference sequence). V gave up 0 bases and J gave up 4 bases, with 10 bases separating them. CDR3 bases: TGTGCCTGGAGTGTACTAGCGGCTTATAATTCACCCCTCCACTTT. The encoded protein is CAWSVLAAYNSPLHF.

The V call is TRBV25-1, the J call TRBJ1-4, with 7 positions matching TRBD1. This CDR3 spans 14 amino acids. J was trimmed by 8 bases and V by 3 bases; bases with no gene match: 6. Looked up from germline, CDR1 is MGHDK and CDR2 is SYGVNS. The CDR3 loop is CASSETGWREKLFF. CDR3 nucleotides: TGTGCCAGCAGTGAGACAGGGTGGAGGGAAAAACTGTTTTTT.

The chain employs TRBV14 and TRBJ2-7; D call uncertain. CDR1 is SGHDN and CDR2 is FVKESK in the germline V gene. The V end lost 4 bases, the J end lost 3 bases, and 16 bases lay between the germline ends. The CDR3 length is 15 residues. Here the CDR3 DNA reads TGTGCCAGCAGCCGCATCCCCGCATCGTACTACGAGCAGTACTTC. This codes for CASSRIPASYYEQYF. Supplemented by reference TRBV14 and TRBJ2-7, the full variable domain reads EAGVTQFPSHSVIEKGQTVTLRCDPISGHDNLYWYRRVMGKEIKFLLHFVKESKQDESGMPNNRFLAERTGGTYSTLKVQPAELEDSGVYFCASSRIPASYYEQYFGPGTRLTVT.

For the CDR3, the DNA is TGCGCCAGCAGCCAAGGACGTGGCTGGACGGTTCCCTACGAGCAGTACTTC. Translation gives CASSQGRGWTVPYEQYF. The chain is built from TRBV4-1 and TRBJ2-7; no firm D call. The CDR3 length is 17 residues. Trimming cost V 1 base and J 2 bases, with 18 bases left between them. Germline CDR1 MGHRA, CDR2 YSYEKL.

This sequence joins TRBV28 and TRBJ2-2, with TRBD2 matching 8 bases. From germline, CDR1 is MDHEN and CDR2 SYDVKM. The CDR3 spans 14 residues. The J segment lost 5 bases and the V segment lost 7 bases, leaving 6 bases of the junction unmatched. CDR3 bases: TGTGCCAGCATTTCCGGGACTAGGACCGGGGAGCTGTTTTTT. It specifies CASISGTRTGELFF.

The chain joins TRBV30 to TRBJ2-7; 8 bases line up with TRBD1. The CDR3 length is 17 residues. Per germline, CDR1 GTSNPN and CDR2 SVGIG (reference sequence). The V segment lost 8 bases and the J segment 6 bases; nucleotides outside the gene matches: 24. The CDR3 reads CAARWTGLYRQGVEQYF. CDR3 nucleotides: TGTGCCGCCCGTTGGACAGGGCTGTATCGACAAGGGGTCGAGCAGTACTTC.

This chain links TRBV6-6 with TRBJ2-2, with TRBD1 matching over 8 bases. The CDR3 runs 13 residues. From germline, CDR1 is MNHNY and CDR2 SVGAGI (reference sequence). The V and J ends lost 8 bases and 4 bases, in that order; junction bases with no gene match: 3. The CDR3 spells CASGRGPTGELFF. The CDR3 nucleotides read TGTGCCAGCGGCAGGGGGCCCACCGGGGAGCTGTTTTTT.

The chain carries TRBV9 and TRBJ2-3, with no clear D. The CDR3 has 14 residues. The germline gives CDR1 SGDLS, CDR2 YYNGEE. Between the trimmed V and J ends, which lost 0 bases and 5 bases, there was a span of 10 bases. The CDR3 is CASSVGVPGDTQYF. CDR3 nucleotides: TGTGCCAGCAGCGTAGGGGTGCCGGGAGATACGCAGTATTTT.

The V and J genes are TRBV7-9 and TRBJ1-3; D gene uncertain. Trimming shortened V by 2 bases and J by 2 bases, and 7 bases separated the two germline ends. CDR3 size: 14 residues. The germline gives CDR1 SEHNR, CDR2 FQNEAQ (reference sequence). CDR3 amino acids: CASSLFSTGNTIYF. For the CDR3, the DNA is TGTGCCAGCAGCTTATTTAGTACTGGAAACACCATATATTTT.

About this clone itself: This specimen includes other DNA sequences encoding the same CDR3. The chain couples TRBV11-3 to TRBJ2-3; D might be TRBD1 (6 bases). This CDR3 comprises 13 residues. Germline V gives CDR1 SGHNT, CDR2 YENEEA. V was cut by 3 bases and J by 3 bases, with 7 bases left in between. As DNA, the CDR3 is TGTGCCAGCAGCTTTCAGGGGACAGATACGCAGTATTTT. Encoded protein: CASSFQGTDTQYF.